These T cell receptor beta chains were read from a single sample in a study of shared clonotypes between healthy human individuals. Profiled with immunoSEQ multiplex PCR; TCRdb holds only in-frame clones, not every one. The table lists about 500,000 clones, 70% to 80% of them singletons. The sample taken for sequencing was PBMCs. The receptors come from a woman between 40 and 55 years old in good health. Some clones in this sample may be carry-over from other donors' samples. Each CDR3 is given with its conserved first and last residue. The D gene is left open where the match is weak. Clone size is shown for a subset of rows, as once, few, many or a class of expanded clone.

size: .
J: TRBJ2-3
D: .
V: TRBV29-1
CDR3: CSVDLLGGGTDTQYF
DNA: TGCAGCGTTGACCTACTGGGTGGAGGCACAGATACGCAGTATTTT

size: .
J: TRBJ1-1
D: .
V: TRBV7-2
CDR3: CASSLGEATEAFF
DNA: TGTGCCAGCAGCCTAGGTGAGGCCACTGAAGCTTTCTTT

size: .
J: TRBJ1-5
D: .
V: TRBV5-1
CDR3: CASSLEQGQPQHF
DNA: TGCGCCAGCAGCTTGGAACAGGGTCAGCCCCAGCATTTT

size: .
J: TRBJ2-7
D: .
V: TRBV7-3
CDR3: CASSLSLQTPLSYEQYF
DNA: TGTGCCAGCAGCTTAAGTCTTCAGACACCGCTCTCCTACGAGCAGTACTTC

size: .
J: TRBJ2-7
D: TRBD2
V: TRBV9
CDR3: CASSPKRTSGRSYEQYF
DNA: TGTGCCAGCAGCCCCAAAAGGACTAGCGGGAGGTCCTACGAGCAGTACTTC

size: .
J: TRBJ2-5
D: .
V: TRBV6-5
CDR3: CASSYSWGKQETQYF
DNA: TGTGCCAGCAGTTACTCATGGGGGAAACAAGAGACCCAGTACTTC

size: .
J: TRBJ2-1
D: .
V: TRBV19
CDR3: CASREGPASNEQFF
DNA: TGTGCCAGCCGAGAGGGACCCGCCTCCAATGAGCAGTTCTTC

size: .
J: TRBJ1-1
D: .
V: TRBV18
CDR3: CASSRGEGTPNTEAFF
DNA: TGTGCCAGCTCACGGGGGGAGGGGACACCGAACACTGAAGCTTTCTTT

size: .
J: TRBJ1-4
D: TRBD1
V: TRBV11-2
CDR3: CASSLGGTEAEKLFF
DNA: TGTGCCAGCAGCTTAGGCGGGACAGAGGCTGAAAAACTGTTTTTT

size: .
J: TRBJ2-5
D: TRBD1
V: TRBV6-6
CDR3: CASSYSQGAVQETQYF
DNA: TGTGCCAGCAGTTACTCCCAGGGGGCGGTTCAGGAGACCCAGTACTTC

size: few
J: TRBJ2-4
D: TRBD1
V: TRBV6-6
CDR3: CASGTTGWVNIQYF
DNA: TGTGCCAGCGGCACGACAGGGTGGGTGAACATTCAGTACTTC

size: .
J: TRBJ2-7
D: .
V: TRBV18
CDR3: CASSPLGAMPYEQYF
DNA: TGTGCCAGCTCACCATTGGGGGCAATGCCGTACGAGCAGTACTTC

size: .
J: TRBJ2-1
D: .
V: TRBV5-5
CDR3: CASRFTGNYNEQFF
DNA: TGTGCCAGCAGATTTACAGGGAACTACAATGAGCAGTTCTTC

size: .
J: TRBJ1-2
D: .
V: TRBV2
CDR3: CASSQGYIGYTF
DNA: TGTGCCAGCAGCCAGGGATATATCGGCTACACCTTC

size: .
J: TRBJ2-7
D: .
V: TRBV27
CDR3: CASSLEFEGYEQYF
DNA: TGTGCCAGCAGTTTGGAGTTCGAGGGTTACGAGCAGTACTTC

size: .
J: TRBJ2-6
D: .
V: TRBV6-1
CDR3: CASSEGEISGANVLTF
DNA: TGTGCCAGCAGTGAGGGGGAAATCTCTGGGGCCAACGTCCTGACTTTC

size: .
J: TRBJ2-7
D: TRBD1
V: TRBV6-5
CDR3: CASSPDRDIYEQYF
DNA: TGTGCCAGCAGCCCGGACAGGGATATTTACGAGCAGTACTTC

size: .
J: TRBJ2-2
D: TRBD2
V: TRBV28
CDR3: CATTSVNTGELFF
DNA: TGTGCCACCACTAGCGTGAACACCGGGGAGCTGTTTTTT

size: few
J: TRBJ2-2
D: .
V: TRBV18
CDR3: CASSPPDSTGELFF
DNA: TGTGCCAGCTCACCACCGGACTCTACCGGGGAGCTGTTTTTT

size: .
J: TRBJ1-2
D: .
V: TRBV21-1
CDR3: CASSKVRPGGNYGYTF
DNA: TGTGCCAGCAGCAAAGTTCGGCCAGGGGGCAACTATGGCTACACCTTC

size: .
J: TRBJ2-1
D: .
V: TRBV25-1
CDR3: CASSERGWGGEQFF
DNA: TGTGCCAGCAGTGAGAGGGGGTGGGGTGGTGAGCAGTTCTTC

size: .
J: TRBJ1-5
D: .
V: TRBV5-1
CDR3: CASSLGVNSGQPQHF
DNA: TGCGCCAGCAGCTTGGGTGTAAACTCGGGTCAGCCCCAGCATTTT

size: .
J: TRBJ1-4
D: .
V: TRBV6-5
CDR3: CASSYSRNEKLFF
DNA: TGTGCCAGCAGTTACAGCAGAAATGAAAAACTGTTTTTT

size: .
J: TRBJ2-7
D: .
V: TRBV5-1
CDR3: CASSSVGATGLGEQYF
DNA: TGCGCCAGCAGCTCCGTGGGGGCGACAGGCTTGGGGGAGCAGTACTTC

size: .
J: TRBJ2-2
D: TRBD2
V: TRBV28
CDR3: CASSLGTSGRGELFF
DNA: TGTGCCAGCAGTCTCGGGACTAGCGGGAGGGGGGAGCTGTTTTTT

size: .
J: TRBJ2-7
D: TRBD1
V: TRBV19
CDR3: CASSQHPGQGGPITYEQYF
DNA: TGTGCCAGTAGTCAACACCCGGGACAGGGAGGCCCCATTACCTACGAGCAGTACTTC

size: .
J: TRBJ1-1
D: .
V: TRBV5-1
CDR3: CASSFTDMNTEAFF
DNA: TGCGCCAGCAGCTTCACGGATATGAACACTGAAGCTTTCTTT

size: .
J: TRBJ2-7
D: TRBD2
V: TRBV4-2
CDR3: CASSEGLAFTYEQYF
DNA: TGTGCCAGCAGCGAGGGACTAGCCTTCACCTACGAGCAGTACTTC

size: .
J: TRBJ1-2
D: .
V: TRBV10-3
CDR3: CAISGQGSDYGYTF
DNA: TGTGCCATCAGTGGCCAGGGTTCTGACTATGGCTACACCTTC

size: .
J: TRBJ1-2
D: TRBD1
V: TRBV6-5
CDR3: CASSYSDREHYGYTF
DNA: TGTGCCAGCAGTTACTCGGACAGGGAGCACTATGGCTACACCTTC

size: .
J: TRBJ2-1
D: TRBD2
V: TRBV2
CDR3: CASSEVGLAGGSEQFF
DNA: TGTGCCAGCAGTGAAGTCGGACTAGCGGGAGGTAGTGAGCAGTTCTTC

size: .
J: TRBJ2-7
D: TRBD1
V: TRBV6-1
CDR3: CASSESGYRGLEQYF
DNA: TGTGCCAGCAGTGAATCCGGGTACAGGGGGCTTGAGCAGTACTTC

size: .
J: TRBJ2-7
D: .
V: TRBV30
CDR3: CAWSAVYPRQVYEQYF
DNA: TGTGCCTGGAGCGCTGTATACCCTAGACAAGTCTACGAGCAGTACTTC

size: .
J: TRBJ2-2
D: TRBD2
V: TRBV11-3
CDR3: CASSLGTSSGGELFF
DNA: TGTGCCAGCAGCTTAGGGACTAGCTCGGGCGGGGAGCTGTTTTTT

size: .
J: TRBJ2-7
D: .
V: TRBV6-1
CDR3: CASSLRHLGYEQYF
DNA: TGTGCCAGCAGTCTCCGGCACTTGGGCTACGAGCAGTACTTC

size: .
J: TRBJ1-1
D: .
V: TRBV10-3
CDR3: CAISLPGGPEAFF
DNA: TGTGCCATCAGTCTTCCAGGTGGCCCTGAAGCTTTCTTT

size: .
J: TRBJ2-3
D: .
V: TRBV6-6
CDR3: CASSMSGQGADTQYF
DNA: TGTGCCAGCTCGATGAGCGGGCAAGGAGCAGATACGCAGTATTTT

size: .
J: TRBJ2-3
D: .
V: TRBV4-3
CDR3: CASSQASTESTDTQYF
DNA: TGCGCCAGCAGCCAAGCGTCGACGGAGAGCACAGATACGCAGTATTTT

size: .
J: TRBJ2-5
D: .
V: TRBV7-3
CDR3: CASSLRATQETQYF
DNA: TGTGCCAGCAGCTTAAGGGCGACTCAAGAGACCCAGTACTTC

size: .
J: TRBJ2-1
D: .
V: TRBV19
CDR3: CASSLAVASNEQFF
DNA: TGTGCCAGTAGTTTAGCCGTAGCGAGCAATGAGCAGTTCTTC

size: .
J: TRBJ2-3
D: .
V: TRBV14
CDR3: CASSQDWPQKGRLRTDTQYF
DNA: TGTGCCAGCAGCCAAGATTGGCCGCAGAAGGGCCGCCTACGCACAGATACGCAGTATTTT

size: .
J: TRBJ2-1
D: .
V: TRBV10-3
CDR3: CAISESNKGQFF
DNA: TGTGCCATCAGTGAGTCGAACAAAGGGCAGTTCTTC

size: .
J: TRBJ2-7
D: .
V: TRBV18
CDR3: CASGEGDYEQYF
DNA: TGTGCCAGCGGGGAGGGGGACTACGAGCAGTACTTC

size: .
J: TRBJ2-3
D: .
V: TRBV18
CDR3: CASSSATDTQYF
DNA: TGTGCCAGCTCATCAGCCACAGATACGCAGTATTTT

size: few
J: TRBJ1-1
D: TRBD1
V: TRBV18
CDR3: CASSPLDRGTTEAFF
DNA: TGTGCCAGCTCACCCCTCGACAGGGGGACCACTGAAGCTTTCTTT

size: .
J: TRBJ2-3
D: .
V: TRBV7-2
CDR3: CASSLQRDTQYF
DNA: TGTGCCAGCAGCTTACAGAGAGATACGCAGTATTTT

size: .
J: TRBJ1-1
D: .
V: TRBV9
CDR3: CASSVLQGGGTEAFF
DNA: TGTGCCAGCAGCGTATTACAGGGTGGTGGCACTGAAGCTTTCTTT

size: .
J: TRBJ2-4
D: .
V: TRBV29-1
CDR3: CSVDTAKNIQYF
DNA: TGCAGCGTTGACACGGCCAAAAACATTCAGTACTTC

size: .
J: TRBJ1-2
D: .
V: TRBV4-2
CDR3: CASSQDRGQGRGGILTNYGYTF
DNA: TGTGCCAGCAGCCAAGATCGAGGGCAGGGGAGAGGGGGAATCCTAACTAACTATGGCTACACCTTC

size: few
J: TRBJ2-7
D: .
V: TRBV29-1
CDR3: CSVGTGTHPYEQYF
DNA: TGCAGCGTCGGAACCGGGACTCATCCCTACGAGCAGTACTTC

size: .
J: TRBJ1-4
D: .
V: TRBV19
CDR3: CASSIQTATNEKLFF
DNA: TGTGCCAGTAGTATCCAGACAGCAACTAATGAAAAACTGTTTTTT

size: .
J: TRBJ1-1
D: TRBD1
V: TRBV5-1
CDR3: CASSSGTGFTEAFF
DNA: TGCGCCAGCAGCTCCGGGACAGGGTTCACTGAAGCTTTCTTT

size: .
J: TRBJ2-1
D: TRBD2
V: TRBV5-1
CDR3: CASSYGLAGEGEQFF
DNA: TGCGCCAGCAGCTATGGACTAGCGGGAGAGGGTGAGCAGTTCTTC

size: .
J: TRBJ1-4
D: .
V: TRBV7-2
CDR3: CASSPSRATTNEKLFF
DNA: TGTGCCAGCAGCCCGAGTCGGGCCACAACTAATGAAAAACTGTTTTTT

size: few
J: TRBJ1-1
D: .
V: TRBV15
CDR3: CATSRPYIGENTEAFF
DNA: TGTGCCACCAGCAGACCCTACATAGGGGAGAACACTGAAGCTTTCTTT

size: .
J: TRBJ2-7
D: .
V: TRBV30
CDR3: CAWAGFDEQYF
DNA: TGTGCCTGGGCTGGTTTTGATGAGCAGTACTTC

size: .
J: TRBJ2-7
D: TRBD1
V: TRBV11-2
CDR3: CASSTTLQGSYEQYF
DNA: TGTGCCAGCAGCACAACCCTACAGGGGTCCTACGAGCAGTACTTC